This T cell receptor beta chain was sequenced for a study of blood T cell repertoires in COVID-19. This CDR3 has 16 amino acids. Germline CDR1 is MNHNS and CDR2 is SASEGT. J was trimmed by 2 bases and V by 3 bases; bases with no gene match: 7. Libraries were prepared by immunoSEQ multiplex PCR; TCRdb keeps only in-frame clonotypes and omits some of them. The sample records some 100,000 clones, about 85% being singletons. The chain uses TRBV6-1 and TRBJ1-3; 7 nucleotides align to TRBD1. The clonotype comes from a human donor in a cohort sampled during active COVID-19. The sequencing input was peripheral blood. The CDR3 sequence: CASSEGRGRTGNTIYF. As DNA, the CDR3 is TGTGCCAGCAGTGAGGGAAGGGGGCGAACTGGAAACACCATATATTTT.